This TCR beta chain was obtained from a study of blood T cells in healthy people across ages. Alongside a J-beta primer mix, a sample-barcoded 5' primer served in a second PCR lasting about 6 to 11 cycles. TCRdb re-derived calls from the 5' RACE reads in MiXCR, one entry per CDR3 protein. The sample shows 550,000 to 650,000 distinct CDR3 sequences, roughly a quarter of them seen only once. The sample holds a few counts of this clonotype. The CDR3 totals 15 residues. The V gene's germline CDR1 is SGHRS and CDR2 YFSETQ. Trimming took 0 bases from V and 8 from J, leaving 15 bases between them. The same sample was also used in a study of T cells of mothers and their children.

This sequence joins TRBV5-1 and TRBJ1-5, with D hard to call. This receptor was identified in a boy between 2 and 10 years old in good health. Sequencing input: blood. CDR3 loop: CASSLDPGSGEPQHF. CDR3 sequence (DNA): TGCGCCAGCAGCTTGGATCCAGGCTCTGGCGAGCCCCAGCATTTT. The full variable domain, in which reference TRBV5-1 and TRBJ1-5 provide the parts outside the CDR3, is KAGVTQTPRYLIKTRGQQVTLSCSPISGHRSVSWYQQTPGQGLQFLFEYFSETQRNKGNFPGRFSGRQFSNSRSEMNVSTLELGDSALYLCASSLDPGSGEPQHFGDGTRLSIL.